The 29 T cell receptor beta chains below were found in one sample sequenced in a study of Graves' ophthalmopathy and Graves' hyperthyroidism. Researchers took RNA transcripts and amplified TCR beta CDR3 regions from them. HTBI-primed first-round RT-PCR preceded second-round multiplex PCR. MiXCR, applied by TCRdb to the multiplex PCR reads, yields one record per CDR3 protein. The sample records 560,000 or so distinct CDR3 sequences, 39% being singletons. The source material was peripheral blood or thyroid tissue (not recorded which). The receptors here all came from an adult man with Graves' hyperthyroidism.

This chain joins TRBV7-9 and TRBJ2-3; 8 positions agree with TRBD2. CDR3 length equals 15 residues. CDR1 is SEHNR and CDR2 is FQNEAQ in the germline V gene (reference sequence). The V and J ends lost 5 bases and 3 bases, in that order; junction bases with no gene match: 7. CDR3 amino acids: CASSPRGGGTDTQYF. The CDR3 bases are TGTGCCAGCAGCCCCCGGGGGGGGGGGACAGATACGCAGTATTTT.

V and J are TRBV10-3 and TRBJ1-2, with D unresolved. CDR3 size: 12 residues. V lost 4 bases to trimming and J lost 5 bases, with 8 bases between them. CDR1 is ENHRY, CDR2 SYGVKD, per germline. The CDR3 reads CAISVGSYGYTF. DNA of the CDR3: TGTGCCATCAGTGTAGGAAGTTATGGCTACACCTTC.

Worth noting for this clonotype: A much bigger clone sits one base away, suggesting this may be a read error. The rearrangement links TRBV2 to TRBJ2-7; D may be TRBD1 (6 bases). CDR1 and CDR2 from the germline V gene are SNHLY and FYNNEI. The CDR3 extends over 12 amino acids. V gave up 8 bases and J gave up 0 bases, with 8 bases separating them. The CDR3 bases are TGTGCCAGCCAGGGGAGCTCCTACGAGCAGTACTTC. Its protein product is CASQGSSYEQYF. The full variable domain, with the rest looked up from reference TRBV2 and TRBJ2-7, is EPEVTQTPSHQVTQMGQEVILRCVPISNHLYFYWYRQILGQKVEFLVSFYNNEISEKSEIFDDQFSVERPDGSNFTLKIRSTKLEDSAMYFCASQGSSYEQYFGPGTRLTVT.

This clonotype showed up many times. In nucleotides, the CDR3 is TGTGCCAGCGGGGATAGCGCTTACGAGCAGTACTTC. As protein: CASGDSAYEQYF. The chain couples TRBV25-1 to TRBJ2-7, with D tentatively TRBD2 (5 bases). Germline V CDR1 and CDR2: MGHDK, SYGVNS. V was trimmed by 8 bases and J by 4 bases, leaving 12 bases between them. The CDR3 spans 12 residues.

This clonotype showed up many times. J is TRBJ1-1 and V is TRBV29-1; 11 bases align to TRBD1. V lost 6 bases to trimming and J lost 11 bases; unmatched junction nucleotides: 11. Per the germline V gene, CDR1 is SQVTM and CDR2 is ANQGSEA. This CDR3 is built from 13 residues. The CDR3 is CSVGQGARSSAFF. CDR3 DNA sequence: TGCAGCGTCGGACAGGGGGCCCGCTCTAGTGCTTTCTTT.

Regarding this clonotype: A much larger clone sits a single nucleotide away, making a read error possible. This chain joins TRBV5-1 and TRBJ2-2; D unresolved. Germline V lookup: CDR1 SGHRS, CDR2 YFSETQ. V lost 2 bases and J 4 bases, leaving 12 bases between the germline ends. The CDR3 covers 15 residues. The CDR3 sequence: CASSFSPMTTGELFF. The CDR3 coding sequence is TGCGCCAGCAGCTTTTCCCCCATGACCACCGGGGAGCTGTTTTTT.

A note on this clonotype: This may arise from a read error, as a much more abundant clone is one base away. The CDR3 end shows no conserved phenylalanine or tryptophan, and so a read error is likely. V and J are TRBV10-3 and TRBJ2-7; 7 nucleotides agree with TRBD2. V was clipped by 11 bases and J by 2 bases; unmatched bases: 6. The CDR3 is 12 residues long. Germline lookup yields CDR1 ENHRY and CDR2 SYGVKD. The CDR3 DNA reads as TGTGCCGCGGGGGACCCGACCTACGAGCAGTACCTC. This encodes CAAGDPTYEQYL.

A few counts support this clonotype. The chain combines TRBV7-9 with TRBJ2-1, with no clear D. CDR1 is SEHNR and CDR2 is FQNEAQ in the germline V gene (reference sequence). The CDR3 is made up of 13 amino acids. V was clipped by 1 base and J by 8 bases, with 9 bases between them. In DNA, the CDR3 is TGTGCCAGCAGCTTAGGGACGGGCGATGAGCAGTTCTTC. Amino acids: CASSLGTGDEQFF.

The V gene is TRBV5-4, the J gene TRBJ2-7, with 9 bases lining up with TRBD2. V dropped 4 bases and J dropped 0; count of bases not matched to a gene: 8. CDR3 length equals 16 residues. Germline V gene lookup returns CDR1 SGHNT and CDR2 YYREEE (reference sequence). This CDR3 is CASSRAGGQSSYEQYF. CDR3 nucleotides: TGTGCCAGCAGCCGAGCGGGAGGACAGAGCTCCTACGAGCAGTACTTC.

This clonotype has ten or more counts. The chain links TRBV6-5 to TRBJ2-7; D remains ambiguous. The CDR3 consists of 10 residues. Trimming took off 6 bases at V and 2 bases at J, with 2 bases between the two ends. Per germline, CDR1 MNHEY and CDR2 SVGAGI. The chain's CDR3 is CASRTYEQYF. Here the CDR3 DNA reads TGTGCCAGCAGAACCTACGAGCAGTACTTC.

This clonotype showed up many times. The CDR3 DNA reads as TGTGCCAGTAAGGGGAGCTCCTACAATGAGCAGTTCTTC. This sequence encodes CASKGSSYNEQFF. This chain uses TRBV19 with TRBJ2-1; D may correspond to TRBD1 or TRBD2 (5 bases each). V was cut by 7 bases and J by 0 bases, with 7 bases left in between. Per germline, CDR1 LNHDA and CDR2 SQIVND (reference sequence). This CDR3 has 13 residues. The whole variable domain, remainder taken from reference TRBV19 and TRBJ2-1, is DGGITQSPKYLFRKEGQNVTLSCEQNLNHDAMYWYRQDPGQGLRLIYYSQIVNDFQKGDIAEGYSVSREKKESFPLTVTSAQKNPTAFYLCASKGSSYNEQFFGPGTRLTVL.

This clonotype was detected ten times or more. The J gene is TRBJ2-2, the V gene TRBV7-3, with unresolved D. Trimming pared 8 bases from V and 0 bases from J, leaving 10 bases between. The CDR3 extends over 14 amino acids. Germline CDR1 and CDR2: SGHTA and FQGTGA. CDR3 loop: CASSRQSNTGELFF. Here the CDR3 DNA reads TGTGCCAGCTCCAGGCAGTCGAACACCGGGGAGCTGTTTTTT.

This clonotype was recorded at least ten times. The genes are TRBV20-1 and TRBJ1-5; TRBD1 aligns across 8 bases. This CDR3 comprises 14 residues. After removal of 3 bases from V and 2 bases from J, the junction contained 3 bases not matched to a gene. Per the germline V gene, CDR1 is DFQATT and CDR2 is SNEGSKA (reference sequence). The CDR3 here is CSASIQGGNQPQHF. CDR3 bases: TGCAGTGCTAGTATACAGGGGGGCAATCAGCCCCAGCATTTT.

The table lists this clonotype with many counts. The CDR3 sequence is CASSFPTSGGYEQYF. As DNA, the CDR3 is TGTGCCAGCAGCTTCCCGACTAGCGGGGGCTACGAGCAGTACTTC. This sequence joins TRBV7-8 and TRBJ2-7; TRBD2 matches at 12 bases. CDR1 SGHVS and CDR2 FQNEAQ come from the germline V gene. V lost 3 bases and J lost 3; bases outside the gene matches: 3. The CDR3 covers 15 residues.

This clonotype was counted a few times. The J gene is TRBJ1-1, the V gene TRBV20-1; no definite D call. Trimming removed 7 bases from V and 4 bases from J, with 16 bases in between. Germline CDR1 reads DFQATT; CDR2 reads SNEGSKA (reference sequence). The CDR3 has 13 amino acids. The DNA for the CDR3 is TGCAGTGTCCCAAACGAAGGATTCACTGAAGCTTTCTTT. This sequence encodes CSVPNEGFTEAFF.

This clonotype was counted a single time. One end of the junction fails to match germline, which may point to a read error. The rearrangement joins TRBV2 to TRBJ1-5; D remains ambiguous. This CDR3 is built from 14 residues. Germline V gene lookup returns CDR1 SNHLY and CDR2 FYNNEI. CDR3 residues: CASNSGVYNEPQHF. In nucleotides, the CDR3 is TGTGCCAGCAATAGCGGGGTATACAATGAGCCCCAGCATTTT.

This clonotype was counted a single time. The chain links TRBV5-4 to TRBJ1-3; 8 nucleotides match TRBD1. CDR3 length: 13 residues. Unmatched junction bases numbered 6, after V lost 5 bases and J lost 8 bases. CDR1 is SGHNT, CDR2 YYREEE, per germline (reference sequence). This CDR3 is CASRLQGVDTIYF. CDR3 in DNA: TGTGCCAGCAGATTACAGGGGGTGGACACCATATATTTT.

This clonotype has a count of ten or more. The V gene is TRBV2, the J gene TRBJ2-5, with 9 nucleotides matching TRBD2. Germline CDR1 and CDR2: SNHLY and FYNNEI. This CDR3 comprises 16 residues. V was pared by 2 bases and J by 5 bases, with 9 bases of the junction left unmatched. As DNA, the CDR3 is TGTGCCAGCAGTGAATATTTGCGGGGGGGAGGGGAGACCCAGTACTTC. Its protein product is CASSEYLRGGGETQYF.

This clonotype was observed at least ten times. The chain has TRBV11-3 and TRBJ1-1; 7 bases agree with TRBD1. Germline-derived CDR1 and CDR2 are SGHNT and YENEEA. The CDR3 covers 14 residues. Germline trimming cut 2 bases from V and 5 bases from J; bases unmatched to any gene: 5. The CDR3 loop is CASSLFRGGTEAFF. The CDR3 DNA reads TGTGCCAGCAGCTTATTCAGGGGGGGGACTGAAGCTTTCTTT.

The CDR3 DNA is TGTGCCAGCAGTCAGGGTTCAGATACGCAGTATTTT. Translation: CASSQGSDTQYF. V gene TRBV7-9 combines with J gene TRBJ2-3; the D gene is possibly TRBD1 (5 bases). With 6 bases removed from V and 4 bases from J, the gap between germline ends came to 8 bases. This CDR3 spans 12 amino acids. Germline V CDR1 and CDR2: SEHNR, FQNEAQ (reference sequence).

The chain joins TRBV24-1 to TRBJ2-3, with 11 nucleotides matching TRBD2. CDR1 is KGHDR and CDR2 is SFDVKD in the germline V gene. Trimming cost V 1 base and J 7 bases; bases outside gene matches: 3. CDR3 length equals 15 residues. The CDR3 DNA is TGTGCCACCAGTGATTTTACTAGCGGGAGAAATACGCAGTATTTT. Protein sequence: CATSDFTSGRNTQYF.

Points on this clonotype: This could be a read error, since a much larger clone is one nucleotide away. The chain recombines TRBV7-9 with TRBJ1-1, with D tentatively TRBD1 (5 bases). The CDR3 spans 14 residues. Germline values: CDR1 SEHNR, CDR2 FQNEAQ (reference sequence). The V end was cut by 5 bases, the J end by 4 bases, with 14 bases between. The DNA of the CDR3 is TGTGCCAGCAGCCGATCGGGGCGGAGCACTGAAGCTTTCTTT. Its translation is CASSRSGRSTEAFF. Combining the CDR3 with reference TRBV7-9 and TRBJ1-1 gives the whole variable domain DTGVSQNPRHKITKRGQNVTFRCDPISEHNRLYWYRQTLGQGPEFLTYFQNEAQLEKSRLLSDRFSAERPKGSFSTLEIQRTEQGDSAMYLCASSRSGRSTEAFFGQGTRLTVV.

The rearrangement uses TRBV10-3 and TRBJ2-5, with 11 bases lining up with TRBD1. V lost 6 bases to trimming and J lost 4 bases; unmatched junction nucleotides: 4. Germline V gives CDR1 ENHRY, CDR2 SYGVKD. The CDR3 sequence is 14 residues long. The CDR3 bases are TGTGCCATCAGCGCCGGGACAGGGGGAGAGACCCAGTACTTC. Translation: CAISAGTGGETQYF.

The chain recombines TRBV2 with TRBJ1-2; tentatively, D is TRBD1 (6 bases). The CDR3 is made up of 14 amino acids. Germline V lookup: CDR1 SNHLY, CDR2 FYNNEI. The V end was cut by 6 bases, the J end by 0 bases, with 11 bases between. The CDR3 loop is CASSGQIPNYGYTF. CDR3 DNA sequence: TGTGCCAGCAGCGGACAGATACCTAACTATGGCTACACCTTC. Full variable domain (remainder filled in from reference TRBV2 and TRBJ1-2): EPEVTQTPSHQVTQMGQEVILRCVPISNHLYFYWYRQILGQKVEFLVSFYNNEISEKSEIFDDQFSVERPDGSNFTLKIRSTKLEDSAMYFCASSGQIPNYGYTFGSGTRLTVV.

This clonotype was recorded at least ten times. The chain uses TRBV20-1 and TRBJ2-7; 7 nucleotides agree with TRBD1. Trimming cost V 4 bases and J 2 bases; bases outside gene matches: 8. Germline V gene lookup returns CDR1 DFQATT and CDR2 SNEGSKA (reference sequence). The CDR3 length is 14 residues. DNA of the CDR3: TGCAGTGCTAACCTGGACAGGTATCCCTACGAGCAGTACTTC. Translating it yields CSANLDRYPYEQYF.

This clonotype was seen many times. The gene calls are TRBV10-3 and TRBJ2-7; D is unresolved. V dropped 3 bases and J dropped 4 bases, with 4 bases sitting between them. The CDR3 runs to 11 residues. CDR1 and CDR2 from the germline V gene are ENHRY and SYGVKD. This CDR3 reads CAISDVYEQYF. DNA of the CDR3: TGTGCCATCAGTGACGTATACGAGCAGTACTTC.

About this clonotype: Mismatch with germline at one junction end may stem from a read error. The rearrangement links TRBV20-1 to TRBJ2-7, with TRBD2 identical over 10 bases. CDR1 DFQATT and CDR2 SNEGSKA come from the germline V gene (reference sequence). This CDR3 region has 14 residues. Here the CDR3 DNA reads TGCAGTGCCAGAGAGAGTAGCGGGGGGTACGAGCAGTACTTC. It specifies CSARESSGGYEQYF.

This clonotype was recorded at least ten times. The genes are TRBV20-1 and TRBJ2-5; D ambiguous. V shed 5 bases and J shed 2 bases, with 9 bases lying between them. There are 12 residues in the CDR3. The germline V gene encodes CDR1 DFQATT and CDR2 SNEGSKA (reference sequence). The DNA of the CDR3 is TGCAGTGCTCAAGGAAGGCAAGAGACCCAGTACTTC. It is translated as CSAQGRQETQYF.

On this clonotype itself: This may be a read error: a much more frequent sequence differs by one nucleotide. Here the CDR3 DNA reads TGTGCCATCAGTTACTCCGGGTCGGAAGCTTTCTTT. The encoded protein is CAISYSGSEAFF. This chain connects TRBV10-3 to TRBJ1-1; D is unclear. CDR1 is ENHRY and CDR2 is SYGVKD in the germline V gene. V gave up 5 bases and J gave up 8 bases, with 12 bases separating them. The CDR3 has 12 amino acids.